The 10 T cell receptor beta chains listed next were all sequenced from one sample in a study of control samples from healthy donors and cancer patients. Assay used: immunoSEQ multiplex PCR; TCRdb lists only in-frame clones, some missing. The table lists 190,000 or so clones, approximately 92% of them singletons. The material sequenced was blood. The receptors here all came from a man aged 18-30 years in good health.

The rearrangement joins TRBV9 to TRBJ1-3; D gene uncertain. V was shortened by 5 bases and J by 7 bases, with 13 bases between the two germline ends. This CDR3 comprises 13 residues. Germline V gene data show CDR1 as SGDLS and CDR2 as YYNGEE. Written as DNA, the CDR3 is TGTGCCAGCAGGGAGGCCGCGGGGAACACCATATATTTT. Protein: CASREAAGNTIYF. Complete variable domain (other parts from reference TRBV9 and TRBJ1-3): DSGVTQTPKHLITATGQRVTLRCSPRSGDLSVYWYQQSLDQGLQFLIQYYNGEERAKGNILERFSAQQFPDLHSELNLSSLELGDSALYFCASREAAGNTIYFGEGSWLTVV.

Points on this clone: Distinct nucleotide sequences in the sample also encode this CDR3. The genes are TRBV3-1 (or the pseudogene TRBV3-2) and TRBJ1-3; D remains unclear. CDR3 length: 14 amino acids. In germline, CDR1 is LGHDT, CDR2 YNNKEL (reference sequence). Between the trimmed V and J ends, which lost 3 bases and 4 bases, there was a span of 10 bases. The DNA of the CDR3 is TGTGCCAGCAGCCAGGTCTCCTCCGGAAACACCATATATTTT. Protein product: CASSQVSSGNTIYF.

The genes are TRBV28 and TRBJ1-3, with no clear D. Germline CDR1 reads MDHEN; CDR2 reads SYDVKM. The CDR3 runs 14 residues. The V end was cut by 5 bases, the J end by 0 bases, with 8 bases between. The CDR3: CASSAVSSGNTIYF. The CDR3 region has the DNA TGTGCCAGCAGTGCCGTTAGCTCTGGAAACACCATATATTTT.

V usage is TRBV7-6 and J usage is TRBJ1-2; D unclear. This CDR3 comprises 13 residues. Deletions cut 2 bases from V and 6 bases from J, with 10 bases between. CDR1 and CDR2 (germline): SGHVS, FNYEAQ. The CDR3, as DNA: TGTGCCAGCAGCTTACTTGCGGGGAATGGCTACACCTTC. This gives the protein CASSLLAGNGYTF. The complete variable domain, with remaining parts taken from reference TRBV7-6 and TRBJ1-2, reads GAGVSQSPRYKVTKRGQDVALRCDPISGHVSLYWYRQALGQGPEFLTYFNYEAQQDKSGLPNDRFSAERPEGSISTLTIQRTEQRDSAMYRCASSLLAGNGYTFGSGTRLTVV.

The CDR3 nucleotides are TGCGCCAGCAGCCCCCTCCGGGACAGTACTGGAAACACCATATATTTT. This sequence encodes CASSPLRDSTGNTIYF. The J gene is TRBJ1-3, the V gene TRBV4-1, with TRBD1 matching 7 bases. Germline-derived CDR1 and CDR2 are MGHRA and YSYEKL. The CDR3 sequence is 16 residues long. V was clipped by 4 bases and J by 2 bases; unmatched bases: 8.

The chain links TRBV7-6 to TRBJ2-3; maybe TRBD2 (6 bases). The CDR3 length is 17 residues. CDR1 and CDR2 from the germline V gene are SGHVS and FNYEAQ. Trimming shortened V by 5 bases and J by 1 base, and 19 bases separated the two germline ends. The CDR3: CASSAYPPGGGTDTQYF. CDR3 coding DNA: TGTGCCAGCAGCGCCTACCCCCCCGGGGGTGGCACAGATACGCAGTATTTT.

Concerning this clone: The sample contains more than one DNA sequence encoding this CDR3. This chain uses TRBV7-2 with TRBJ2-3; unclear D gene. V was pared by 1 base and J by 2 bases, with 7 bases between. The germline gives CDR1 SGHTA, CDR2 FQGNSA. There are 14 residues in the CDR3. The CDR3 bases are TGTGCCAGCAGCTTAGTGGCCTACACAGATACGCAGTATTTT. Translation gives CASSLVAYTDTQYF.

J is TRBJ1-1 and V is TRBV3-1 (or the pseudogene TRBV3-2), with TRBD1 identical over 7 bases. Looked up from germline, CDR1 is LGHDT and CDR2 is YNNKEL (reference sequence). CDR3 size: 11 residues. With 11 bases clipped from V and 7 bases from J, the junction kept 7 bases outside the gene matches. The CDR3 bases are TGTGCCTCCCAGGGGGGCATTGAAGCTTTCTTT. This sequence encodes CASQGGIEAFF.

The J gene is TRBJ1-6, the V gene TRBV2; TRBD1 might be the D (5 bases). This CDR3 contains 14 residues. CDR1 and CDR2 from the germline V gene are SNHLY and FYNNEI. Trimming took off 4 bases at V and 7 bases at J, with 11 bases between the two ends. CDR3 residues: CASSGRVENSPLHF. For the CDR3, the DNA is TGTGCCAGCAGTGGCAGGGTAGAGAATTCACCCCTCCACTTT.

This chain uses TRBV3-1 (or the pseudogene TRBV3-2) with TRBJ2-5; D call uncertain. This CDR3 has 10 residues. Germline CDR1 and CDR2: LGHDT and YNNKEL (reference sequence). Trimming cost V 1 base and J 9 bases, with 3 bases left between them. The CDR3 protein is CASSQGAQYF. As DNA, the CDR3 is TGTGCCAGCAGCCAAGGGGCCCAGTACTTC.